This T cell receptor (beta chain) was identified in a study of control samples from healthy donors and cancer patients. Assay: immunoSEQ multiplex PCR; the TCRdb copy retains only in-frame clones and omits some. The sample includes 70,000 or so clones, roughly 86% of them seen just once. The sample taken for sequencing was PBMCs. The TCR originated in a man aged 60-69 years with lung cancer.

The CDR3 bases are TGTGCCAGTAGCCTTGGGATCGAAGAGACCCAGTACTTC. This encodes CASSLGIEETQYF. The chain is built from TRBV19 and TRBJ2-5, with D unclear. Germline CDR1 reads LNHDA; CDR2 reads SQIVND (reference sequence). Deletions cut 6 bases from V and 3 bases from J, with 11 bases between. This CDR3 spans 13 amino acids.